This TCR beta chain emerged from a study of regulatory T cells in long-lasting Graves disease. Findings of the study overall: The sample size was small, and this may have reduced accuracy. Comparison showed that persistent patients shared more public clonotypes (2,741) than new patients (around 1,000).

Time point noted: persistent/refractory GD, antithyroid drugs over 5 years with positive TRAb. RNA extracted from PBMCs served as the sequencing template. It was by American Thyroid Association guidelines that Graves' disease was diagnosed. The collection involved drawing 8.5 to 9 milliliters of peripheral blood into EDTA tubes. Through Arm-PCR of CDR3 regions and iRepertoire HTBI primers, TCR beta libraries were built. Using its own MiXCR run on the multiplex PCR reads, TCRdb lists one record per CDR3 protein. Here the sample spans about 430,000 distinct CDR3 sequences, under 25% being singletons. The CDR3 covers 14 residues. Germline V gene lookup returns CDR1 MGHDK and CDR2 SYGVNS. Trimming took off 4 bases at V and 7 bases at J, with 17 bases between the two ends. A note on this clonotype: Its specificity is unknown.

The chain couples TRBV25-1 to TRBJ2-7; D possibly corresponds to TRBD2 (5 bases). Here the sequenced sample was peripheral blood mononuclear cells (PBMCs), taken when the disease was refractory, from a patient treated with antithyroid drugs. The TCR originated in a female donor with Graves disease. The CDR3 reads CASSVHTGVGEQYF. The CDR3, as DNA: TGTGCCAGCAGTGTCCACACCGGGGTAGGAGAGCAGTACTTC.